Below are 4 T cell receptor beta chains sequenced from a single sample in a study of T cell changes during pregnancy in multiple sclerosis. Profiled with immunoSEQ multiplex PCR; TCRdb holds only in-frame clones, not every one. The table shows roughly 88,000 clones, with 80% to 95% occurring only once. The input for sequencing was peripheral blood, taken in the first trimester of pregnancy. These receptors all come from a female donor with multiple sclerosis, enrolled in a pregnancy study.

The CDR3: CASSQDGNRVSEQYF. The CDR3 DNA sequence: TGCGCCAGCAGCCAAGATGGGAACAGGGTCTCCGAGCAGTACTTC. V usage is TRBV4-1 and J usage is TRBJ2-7, with a weak D call TRBD1 (6 bases). The CDR3 loop spans 15 amino acids. V was clipped by 0 bases and J by 6 bases, with 15 bases between them. The germline V gene encodes CDR1 MGHRA and CDR2 YSYEKL.

CDR3 in amino acids: CASSQESRNNEQFF. The CDR3 bases are TGCGCCAGCAGCCAAGAATCGCGTAACAATGAGCAGTTCTTC. The genes are TRBV4-3 and TRBJ2-1; no firm D call. CDR3 length equals 14 residues. V was clipped by 0 bases and J by 5 bases, with 8 bases between them. The germline gives CDR1 LGHNA, CDR2 YSLEER.

The chain carries TRBV29-1 and TRBJ2-7, with TRBD2 matching 8 bases. Germline V CDR1 and CDR2: SQVTM, ANQGSEA. There are 17 residues in the CDR3. After removal of 0 bases from V and 4 bases from J, the junction contained 14 bases not matched to a gene. Here the CDR3 reads CSVEDLNSGTERYEQYF. The DNA of the CDR3 is TGCAGCGTTGAAGATCTTAATAGCGGGACGGAGAGGTACGAGCAGTACTTC.

CDR3 bases: TGTGCCAGCAGGGGACTAGCGGGAACAGAGACCCAGTACTTC. It encodes CASRGLAGTETQYF. V usage is TRBV27 and J usage is TRBJ2-5; 13 bases are shared with TRBD2. This CDR3 spans 14 amino acids. Losses at the gene ends were 6 bases for V and 4 bases for J; bases not matched to a gene: 2. Germline CDR1 MNHEY, CDR2 SMNVEV (reference sequence).